Listed below are T cell receptor beta chains from one sample, sequenced in a study of post-analysis software for immune sequencing data. In TCRdb, the PCR reads were re-called with MiXCR into one record per CDR3 protein. The data contain some 160,000 distinct CDR3 sequences, under 40% of them singletons. The sequences come from blood, collected after autologous hematopoietic stem cell transplantation. All receptors derive from a girl aged 10-17 years with multiple sclerosis. The CDR3 runs from the conserved cysteine through the conserved F or W. Each record gives: V gene, J gene, CDR3 protein.

V gene: TRBV27; J gene: TRBJ2-7; CDR3 protein: CASSLRGDGEEQYF
V gene: TRBV5-6; J gene: TRBJ2-1; CDR3 protein: CAGSLPTGEQFF
V gene: TRBV28; J gene: TRBJ2-2; CDR3 protein: CASSGNRLGLAVATGELFF
V gene: TRBV4-3; J gene: TRBJ2-1; CDR3 protein: CASSQAPDNEQFF
V gene: TRBV12-3/TRBV12-4; J gene: TRBJ2-1; CDR3 protein: CASHLRGDEQFF
V gene: TRBV5-1; J gene: TRBJ2-1; CDR3 protein: CASSQDGLWRVFF
V gene: TRBV4-1; J gene: TRBJ2-2; CDR3 protein: CASSQLRMGLRTGELFF
V gene: TRBV29-1; J gene: TRBJ2-3; CDR3 protein: CSVTPGTLGSDTQYF
V gene: TRBV9; J gene: TRBJ2-4; CDR3 protein: CASSGRTTRFEEQYF
V gene: TRBV30; J gene: TRBJ2-3; CDR3 protein: CAWSGRVTDTQYF
V gene: TRBV10-3; J gene: TRBJ2-7; CDR3 protein: CAISDPLAEFSYEQYF
V gene: TRBV5-1; J gene: TRBJ2-1; CDR3 protein: CASSLGNEQFF
V gene: TRBV6-1; J gene: TRBJ2-1; CDR3 protein: CASRSLVRDRDRSNERFF
V gene: TRBV29-1; J gene: TRBJ2-5; CDR3 protein: CSAGTGGEETQYF
V gene: TRBV28; J gene: TRBJ1-6; CDR3 protein: CASTRERSYNSPLHF
V gene: TRBV6-5; J gene: TRBJ2-5; CDR3 protein: CASSSYIGGTQETQYF
V gene: TRBV6-6; J gene: TRBJ1-2; CDR3 protein: CASSYTGQGRGGYTF
V gene: TRBV6-1; J gene: TRBJ2-7; CDR3 protein: CASSGSGDPYEQYF
V gene: TRBV6-2/TRBV6-3; J gene: TRBJ2-7; CDR3 protein: CASSYSESYEQYF
V gene: TRBV29-1; J gene: TRBJ2-6; CDR3 protein: CSVEIWDTSGANVLTF
V gene: TRBV27; J gene: TRBJ2-3; CDR3 protein: CASSLVYRDTQYF
V gene: TRBV5-1; J gene: TRBJ2-6; CDR3 protein: CASSLIQMAGANVLTF
V gene: TRBV4-3; J gene: TRBJ2-1; CDR3 protein: CASSQDQLAGSEQFF
V gene: TRBV7-9; J gene: -; CDR3 protein: CASTPWGQGKYEQYF
V gene: TRBV27; J gene: TRBJ1-1; CDR3 protein: CASRGGLRTEAFF
V gene: TRBV6-6; J gene: TRBJ1-5; CDR3 protein: CASSSPGQPQHF
V gene: TRBV20-1; J gene: TRBJ2-1; CDR3 protein: CSARSKTLHNEQFF